The rows below give T cell receptor beta chains drawn from one sample of a study of T cells in Graves' hyperthyroidism and ophthalmopathy. MiXCR was run by TCRdb on the multiplex PCR reads, yielding one entry per CDR3 protein. The profile covers about 360,000 distinct CDR3 sequences, with over 10% appearing a single time and roughly 8.3% taken by the ten largest. The sample was blood. The receptor source for this set is a woman aged 18-35 years with Graves' hyperthyroidism. CDR3s include the opening cysteine and the closing phenylalanine or tryptophan. The D gene is left open where the match is weak. Only part of the rows carry a size: once, few, many, or a class if the clone is expanded.

V	J	D	size	DNA	CDR3
TRBV20-1	TRBJ2-1	TRBD2	few	TGCAGTGCTAGAGATCCGGGGGGGGGCCGATACGAGCAGTTCTTC	CSARDPGGGRYEQFF
TRBV27	TRBJ2-3	TRBD2	many	TGTGCCAGCAGTTGGACTAGCGGGAGAAATACGCAGTATTTT	CASSWTSGRNTQYF
TRBV4-2	TRBJ1-5	-	few	TGTGCCAGCAGCCAAGCTCCCTCAGAAGGGGATCAGCCCCAGCATTTT	CASSQAPSEGDQPQHF
TRBV3-1	TRBJ2-3	-	many	TGTGCCAGCAGCCAAGATTCCCAAAGCACAGATACGCAGTATTTT	CASSQDSQSTDTQYF
TRBV28	TRBJ2-5	-	many	TGTGCCAGCAGCCCCCGGGGTGGAGAGACCCAGTACTTC	CASSPRGGETQYF
TRBV19	TRBJ1-1	TRBD1	many	TGTGCCAGTACTCCGGACAGGCTGAACACTGAAGCTTTCTTT	CASTPDRLNTEAFF
TRBV30	TRBJ2-7	TRBD1	many	TGTGCCTGGGAACAGGGGCCTCCCTACGAGCAGTACTTC	CAWEQGPPYEQYF
TRBV25-1	TRBJ2-5	-	-	TGTGCCAGCAGTGATAAAGACAGGCCTCACGGGGAGACCCAGTACTTC	CASSDKDRPHGETQYF
TRBV6-2/TRBV6-3	TRBJ2-7	-	many	TGTGCCAGCAGTTCACGGCGGGGCGATCATAACCCCTACGAGCAGTACTTC	CASSSRRGDHNPYEQYF
TRBV10-3	TRBJ1-1	-	many	TGTGCCATCAGTGAGGGCAGTGAAGCTTTCTTT	CAISEGSEAFF
TRBV2	TRBJ1-6	TRBD1	many	TGTGCCAGTCGGACAGGGGCTTCACCCCTCCACTTT	CASRTGASPLHF
TRBV30	TRBJ2-1	TRBD2	-	TGTGCCAGTAGTATAGGGCTAGCGGGGTTCTACAATGAGCAGTTCTTC	CASSIGLAGFYNEQFF
TRBV15	TRBJ1-1	-	-	TGTGCCACCAGCAGAGATAGGGGCAGGTACACTGAAGCTTTCTTT	CATSRDRGRYTEAFF
TRBV5-6	TRBJ1-1	-	-	TGTGCCAGCAGCTTGGCCCAGGGGACGGTGAACACTGAAGCTTTCTTT	CASSLAQGTVNTEAFF
TRBV9	TRBJ1-2	TRBD1	-	TGTGCCAGAGGGATACAGGGGGTGAGCTATGGCTACACCTTC	CARGIQGVSYGYTF
TRBV2	TRBJ2-3	-	many	TGTGCCAGCAGTGTCGGTTGGGGTACGCAGTATTTT	CASSVGWGTQYF
TRBV6-1	TRBJ2-2	TRBD1	few	TGTGCCAGCAGTACCACCGGGACAGTAAACACCGGGGAGCTGTTTTTT	CASSTTGTVNTGELFF
TRBV29-1	TRBJ2-2	TRBD1	-	TGCAGCGTCCACTTGACAGGGGGCAACACCGGGGAGCTGTTTTTT	CSVHLTGGNTGELFF
TRBV28	TRBJ2-1	-	many	TGTGCCAGCGGGCGGCGGTTCGCCAATGAGCAGTTCTTC	CASGRRFANEQFF
TRBV6-1	TRBJ2-3	TRBD2	few	TGTGCCAGCAGTCGGGGCTGGGACTACAGTAGTGGAGATACGCAGTATTTT	CASSRGWDYSSGDTQYF
TRBV27	TRBJ2-1	TRBD2	few	TGTGCCAGTAGGGGCCCGGGACTAGCGGGATTCTACAATGAGCAGTTCTTC	CASRGPGLAGFYNEQFF
TRBV29-1	TRBJ1-1	-	few	TGCAGCGGACTCACAGGGCGTACTGAAGCTTTCTTT	CSGLTGRTEAFF
TRBV20-1	TRBJ2-5	-	many	TGCAGTGCTAGACGAGCCGGAGACACCCAAGAGACCCAGTACTTC	CSARRAGDTQETQYF
TRBV5-6	TRBJ1-1	-	many	TGTGCCAGCAGCTTGGCCGCTGCTGGGCAGAGAAACACTGAAGCTTTCTTT	CASSLAAAGQRNTEAFF
TRBV5-6	TRBJ2-5	-	many	TGTGCCAGCAGCCCTCCCAACGGTGGGGGGGAGACCCAGTACTTC	CASSPPNGGGETQYF
TRBV18	TRBJ2-1	-	few	TGTGCCAGCTCCCCCGCTGAAGACTCCTACAATGAGCAGTTCTTC	CASSPAEDSYNEQFF
TRBV18	TRBJ2-2	-	many	TGTGCCAGCTCACCACGGCGAGCGGTCGGGGAGCTGTTTTTT	CASSPRRAVGELFF
TRBV6-1	TRBJ2-7	-	many	TGTGCCAGCAGTGAGGGCCTTCGCGAGCAGTACTTC	CASSEGLREQYF
TRBV13	TRBJ2-2	-	-	TGTGCCAGCAGCTCCGACTCGAACACCGGGGAGCTGTTTTTT	CASSSDSNTGELFF
TRBV7-2	TRBJ2-7	-	many	TGTGCCAGCAGCTTCGGTGGAGGGCCGAAGACCTACGAGCAGTACTTC	CASSFGGGPKTYEQYF
TRBV15	TRBJ2-6	-	-	TGTGCCACCAGCAGAGTACGGAGCTCTGGGGCCAACGTCCTGACTTTC	CATSRVRSSGANVLTF
TRBV9	TRBJ1-6	-	-	TGTGCCAGCAGCGCCTTAGGTCACTCGTTCTCCTATAATTCACCCCTCCACTTT	CASSALGHSFSYNSPLHF
TRBV20-1	TRBJ2-4	-	many	TGCAGTGCTAGTGCGGCGCGTTGTTACATTCAGTACTTC	CSASAARCYIQYF
TRBV2	TRBJ1-1	-	many	TGTGCCAGCAGTGAAGATGGGTGGGGGACTGAAGCTTTCTTT	CASSEDGWGTEAFF
TRBV20-1	TRBJ2-7	-	few	TGCAGTGCTAGAACTACTAGCTCCCAGCAGTACTTC	CSARTTSSQQYF
TRBV7-2	TRBJ1-3	-	-	TGTGCCAGCAGCGGGGGGGGCCCTGGAAACACCATATATTTT	CASSGGGPGNTIYF
TRBV7-8	TRBJ1-4	-	few	TGTGCCAGCAGCCCAGATGAAAAACTGTTTTTT	CASSPDEKLFF